This T cell receptor (beta chain) was captured in a study of cytotoxic CD8 clonotypes in ibrutinib-treated CLL (dated by TCRdb to about 2021). With regard to the full study: In this cohort, 15 patients were treatment-naive and approximately ten were relapsed/refractory, while around 17 had unmutated IGHV. Responses were partial in approximately 24 patients and complete in 2; after median roughly 69 months follow-up, roughly 15 stayed in remission and about twelve progressed. Response samples were obtained after a median of approximately twelve months of treatment, with a range of roughly 6 to 40 months. On average, each sample had hundreds of thousands of productive templates and 96,000 or so productive rearrangements. Of the 90 or so participants in the trial, about 25 had longitudinal samples available. Cryopreserved peripheral blood mononuclear cells were obtained before treatment, at response, and at either sustained remission or disease progression. All remission and progressive disease samples were collected while patients were still receiving ibrutinib. On the study overall, not on this receptor specifically: Clonality increased at ibrutinib response, stayed stable in sustained remission, and fell back toward baseline at progression. Public clonotypes were rare and either shrank or stayed stable during treatment, and the rise in clonality at ibrutinib response reflected expansion of private clonotypes. Sustained-remission and progressing patients did not have matched sampling times, and lymph node repertoires were not examined. Baseline clonality exceeded that of age-matched healthy donors and correlated strongly with circulating CD8+ T-cell counts.

Of note for this clone: Its antigen is not yet known. No base qualities exist here, and no much larger clone lies one base off it.

Counted from cysteine to phenylalanine, this CDR3 has 15 amino acids. This entry keeps only the CDR3 DNA: 45 bases, framed from base 1. According to the germline V gene (reference sequence), CDR1 reads GTSNPN and CDR2 reads SVGIG. The V and J ends are trimmed by 1 base and 3 bases, leaving 14 bases between them. On a MiSeq, deep resolution sequencing aimed for a depth between 1 in 1 million and 1 in 200,000 T cells, with each clonotype covered approximately 10x on average. TCR beta libraries were generated with the immunoSEQ hsTCRB Kit. Per the authors' processing: The data were analyzed with ImmunoSEQ Analyzer and ImmunoSEQ Data Assistant, and V, D and J gene assignments followed IMGT definitions. Clonality, with values ranging from 0 to 1, was calculated as one minus the normalized Shannon entropy of productive rearrangement frequencies. Public clonotype analysis was restricted to overrepresented clonotypes comprising at least 0.05% of each patient's repertoire. Repertoires from some 14 age-matched healthy donors in immuneACCESS were used as clonality controls. Held by TCRdb, this immuneACCESS table contains in-frame sequences only and omits some clones. Under half of the omission traces to an unresolved V gene where checked; the cause of the rest is unknown. The V and J calls and clone size are taken from that table; D and trimming were inferred from the DNA. This sample holds about 120,000 clones; more than 55% were observed only once. 37% of the sample belongs to the ten largest clones.

The time point label, as the study defines it: approximately 25 months on ibrutinib. For TCR beta library preparation, roughly 2 micrograms of genomic DNA were extracted from the cryopreserved PBMCs. Longitudinal blood samples from CLL patients receiving ibrutinib monotherapy were subjected to high-throughput TCR beta sequencing. The patients were enrolled in a single-center, open-label phase 2 trial of ibrutinib monotherapy. The chain uses TRBV30 and TRBJ2-3, with no confidently assigned D gene. The sequence was obtained from a human donor with chronic lymphocytic leukemia. Source: PBMCs, taken after 24 months of ibrutinib treatment. The CDR3 protein sequence reads: CAWSAKGLGTDTQYF. The DNA reads TGTGCCTGGAGTGCGAAGGGCCTAGGGACAGATACGCAGTATTTT.